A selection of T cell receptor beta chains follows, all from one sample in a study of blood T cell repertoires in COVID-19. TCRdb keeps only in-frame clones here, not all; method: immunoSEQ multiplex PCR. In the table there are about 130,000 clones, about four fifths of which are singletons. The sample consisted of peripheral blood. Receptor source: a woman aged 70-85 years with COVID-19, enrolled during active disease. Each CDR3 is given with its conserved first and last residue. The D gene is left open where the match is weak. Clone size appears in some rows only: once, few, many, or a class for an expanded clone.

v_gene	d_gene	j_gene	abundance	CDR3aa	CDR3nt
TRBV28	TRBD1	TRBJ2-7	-	CASRQTGHEQYF	TGTGCCAGCAGGCAGACAGGGCACGAGCAGTACTTC
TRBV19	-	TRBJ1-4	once	CASSARQVEKLFF	TGTGCCAGTAGTGCCCGACAGGTCGAAAAACTGTTTTTT
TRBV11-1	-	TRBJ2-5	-	CASSLVRGPSQETQYF	TGTGCCAGCAGCTTAGTCCGGGGTCCCTCTCAAGAGACCCAGTACTTC
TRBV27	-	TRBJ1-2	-	CASSLSPQGSYGYTF	TGTGCCAGCAGTTTATCACCCCAGGGAAGCTATGGCTACACCTTC
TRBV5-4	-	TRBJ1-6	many	CASSLGRLGSPLHF	TGTGCCAGCAGCTTGGGCCGCCTAGGTTCACCCCTCCACTTT
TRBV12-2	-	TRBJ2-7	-	CASRLTYEQYF	TGTGCAAGTCGCTTAACATACGAGCAGTACTTC
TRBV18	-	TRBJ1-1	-	CASSLDFMNTEAFF	TGTGCCAGCTCCCTAGATTTTATGAACACTGAAGCTTTCTTT
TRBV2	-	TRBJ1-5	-	CASSERWAYQPQHF	TGTGCCAGCAGTGAAAGGTGGGCCTATCAGCCCCAGCATTTT
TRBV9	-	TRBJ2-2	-	CASSGADPNTGELFF	TGTGCCAGCAGCGGGGCAGACCCTAACACCGGGGAGCTGTTTTTT
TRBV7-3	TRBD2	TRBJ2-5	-	CASSLRAGRGETQYF	TGTGCCAGCAGCTTAAGGGCAGGGAGGGGAGAGACCCAGTACTTC
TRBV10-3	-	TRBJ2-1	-	CAIRGGGAYNEQFF	TGTGCCATCAGAGGAGGGGGGGCCTACAATGAGCAGTTCTTC
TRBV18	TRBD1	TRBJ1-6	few	CASSPGQGNSPLHF	TGTGCCAGCTCACCGGGACAGGGTAATTCACCCCTCCACTTT
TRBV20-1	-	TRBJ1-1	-	CSAHSSTEAFF	TGCAGTGCTCACTCCTCCACTGAAGCTTTCTTT
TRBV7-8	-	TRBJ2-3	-	CASSPPEGGTQYF	TGTGCCAGCAGCCCTCCCGAGGGAGGCACGCAGTATTTT
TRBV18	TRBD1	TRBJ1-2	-	CASSPVGQTKGANYGYTF	TGTGCCAGCTCCCCCGTGGGGCAGACCAAGGGGGCCAACTATGGCTACACCTTC
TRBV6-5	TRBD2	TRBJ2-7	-	CASSYGRPRDYYEQYF	TGTGCCAGCAGTTACGGGAGGCCCAGGGACTACTACGAGCAGTACTTC
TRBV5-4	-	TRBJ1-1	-	CASSLGGGNTEAFF	TGTGCCAGCAGCCTGGGTGGAGGGAACACTGAAGCTTTCTTT
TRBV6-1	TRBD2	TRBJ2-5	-	CASSEGRLAVNLQETQYF	TGTGCCAGCAGTGAAGGTAGACTAGCGGTGAACCTCCAAGAGACCCAGTACTTC
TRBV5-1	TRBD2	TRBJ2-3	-	CASSLGSSGALDTQYF	TGCGCCAGCAGCTTGGGGAGTAGCGGGGCGCTTGATACGCAGTATTTT
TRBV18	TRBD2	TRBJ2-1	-	CASSPPGGGAVGEQFF	TGTGCCAGCTCACCACCCGGCGGGGGGGCAGTAGGTGAGCAGTTCTTC
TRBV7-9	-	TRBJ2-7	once	CARNRDNSYEQYF	TGTGCCAGAAACCGGGACAACTCCTACGAGCAGTACTTC
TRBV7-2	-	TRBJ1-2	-	CASSLFPGEVGYTF	TGTGCCAGCAGCTTATTTCCGGGAGAGGTGGGCTACACCTTC
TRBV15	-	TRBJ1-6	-	CATSQGSTYSPLHF	TGTGCCACCAGCCAGGGGTCTACCTATTCACCCCTCCACTTT
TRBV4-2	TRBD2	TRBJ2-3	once	CASSQDFSGGLTDTQYF	TGTGCCAGCAGCCAAGATTTCAGCGGGGGCCTCACAGATACGCAGTATTTT
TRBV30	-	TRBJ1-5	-	CAWSRGATSNQPQHF	TGTGCCTGGAGTCGGGGGGCTACTAGCAATCAGCCCCAGCATTTT
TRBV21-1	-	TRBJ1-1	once	CAATNRGSTEAFF	TGTGCCGCCACTAACAGGGGTAGCACTGAAGCTTTCTTT
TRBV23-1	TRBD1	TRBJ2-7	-	CASNEGTGTGYEQYF	TGCGCCAGCAACGAGGGGACAGGGACGGGCTACGAGCAGTACTTC